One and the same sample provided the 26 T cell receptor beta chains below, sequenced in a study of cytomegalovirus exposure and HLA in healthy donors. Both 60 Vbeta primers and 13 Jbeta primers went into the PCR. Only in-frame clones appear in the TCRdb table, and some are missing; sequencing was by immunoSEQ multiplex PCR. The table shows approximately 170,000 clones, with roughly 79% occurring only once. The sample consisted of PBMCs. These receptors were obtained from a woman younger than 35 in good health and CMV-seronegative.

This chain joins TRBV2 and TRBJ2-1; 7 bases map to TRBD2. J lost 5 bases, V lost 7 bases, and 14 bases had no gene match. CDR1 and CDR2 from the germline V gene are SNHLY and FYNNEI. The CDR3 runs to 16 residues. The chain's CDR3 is CASKGGRRVTHNEQFF. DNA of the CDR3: TGTGCCAGCAAGGGAGGGAGGAGGGTCACACACAATGAGCAGTTCTTC.

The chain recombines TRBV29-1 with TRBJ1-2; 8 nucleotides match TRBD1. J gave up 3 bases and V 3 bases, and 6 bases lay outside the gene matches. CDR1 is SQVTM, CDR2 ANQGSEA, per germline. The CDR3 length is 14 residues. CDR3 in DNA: TGCAGCGTTGAGACAGGGGCGCCTGACTATGGCTACACCTTC. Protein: CSVETGAPDYGYTF.

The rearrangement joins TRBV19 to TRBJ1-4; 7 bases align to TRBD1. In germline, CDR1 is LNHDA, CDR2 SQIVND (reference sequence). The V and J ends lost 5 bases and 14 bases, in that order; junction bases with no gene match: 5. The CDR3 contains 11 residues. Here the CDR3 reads CASSSPGQLFF. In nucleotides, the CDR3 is TGTGCCAGTAGTTCTCCGGGACAGCTGTTTTTT.

CDR3 DNA: TGTGCCAGCAGCTTGGGGGGGGGCATCTCAAATGGCTACACCTTC. Protein sequence: CASSLGGGISNGYTF. The chain recombines TRBV5-8 with TRBJ1-2; tentatively, D is TRBD1 (6 bases). V was shortened by 0 bases and J by 6 bases, with 15 bases between the two germline ends. Germline V gene sequence: CDR1 SGHTS, CDR2 YDEGEE. CDR3 size: 15 residues.

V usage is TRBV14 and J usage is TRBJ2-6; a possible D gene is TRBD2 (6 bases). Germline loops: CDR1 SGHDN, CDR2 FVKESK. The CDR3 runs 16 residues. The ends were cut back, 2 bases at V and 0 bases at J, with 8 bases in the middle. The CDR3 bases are TGTGCCAGCAGCCAATTCGGGGGCTCTGGGGCCAACGTCCTGACTTTC. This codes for CASSQFGGSGANVLTF.

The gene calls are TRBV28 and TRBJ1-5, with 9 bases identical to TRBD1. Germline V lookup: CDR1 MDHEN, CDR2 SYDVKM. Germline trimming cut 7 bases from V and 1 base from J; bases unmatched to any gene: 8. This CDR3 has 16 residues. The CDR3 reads CASNSQGARSNQPQHF. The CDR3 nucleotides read TGTGCCAGCAACTCACAGGGGGCGCGCAGCAATCAGCCCCAGCATTTT.

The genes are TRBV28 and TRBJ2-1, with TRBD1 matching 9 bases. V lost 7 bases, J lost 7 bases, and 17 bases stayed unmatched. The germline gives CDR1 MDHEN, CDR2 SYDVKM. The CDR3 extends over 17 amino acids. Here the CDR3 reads CASTLSTGTGWINEQFF. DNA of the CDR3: TGTGCCAGCACCCTATCGACCGGGACAGGGTGGATAAATGAGCAGTTCTTC.

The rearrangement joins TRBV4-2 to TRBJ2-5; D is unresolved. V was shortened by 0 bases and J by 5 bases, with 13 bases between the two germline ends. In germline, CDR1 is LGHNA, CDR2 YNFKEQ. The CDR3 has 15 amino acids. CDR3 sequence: CASSQDLTSSETQYF. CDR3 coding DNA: TGTGCCAGCAGCCAAGATCTCACTTCAAGTGAGACCCAGTACTTC.

The chain's CDR3 is CASRQGSTEAFF. In DNA form, the CDR3 reads TGTGCCAGCAGACAGGGGAGCACTGAAGCTTTCTTT. The chain couples TRBV11-2 to TRBJ1-1; TRBD1 aligns across 7 bases. CDR3 size: 12 residues. The V gene's germline CDR1 is SGHAT and CDR2 FQNNGV. After removal of 6 bases from V and 4 bases from J, the junction contained 2 bases not matched to a gene.

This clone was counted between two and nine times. CDR3 bases: TGTGCCAGCAGCTTGGACAGGGGGCGAAGTAATTCACCCCTCCACTTT. Translation gives CASSLDRGRSNSPLHF. The chain couples TRBV11-1 to TRBJ1-6, with 11 bases fitting TRBD1. Germline V gene data show CDR1 as SGHAT and CDR2 as FQDESV (reference sequence). Germline trimming cut 3 bases from V and 6 bases from J; bases unmatched to any gene: 4. CDR3 length equals 16 residues.

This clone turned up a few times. The CDR3 loop reads CASSGWGLGETQYF. The CDR3 nucleotides read TGCGCCAGCAGCGGTTGGGGACTCGGAGAGACCCAGTACTTC. The V and J genes are TRBV5-1 and TRBJ2-5; the D gene is possibly TRBD2 (6 bases). This CDR3 has 14 amino acids. The V gene lost 4 bases and the J gene lost 4 bases, with 14 bases spanning the gap. The germline V gene has CDR1 SGHRS and CDR2 YFSETQ.

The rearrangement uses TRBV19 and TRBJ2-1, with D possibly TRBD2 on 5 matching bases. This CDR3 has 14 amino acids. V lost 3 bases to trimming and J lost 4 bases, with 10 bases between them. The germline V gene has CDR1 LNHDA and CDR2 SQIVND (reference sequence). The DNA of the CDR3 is TGTGCCAGTAGTATCAGCGGAGTTTACAATGAGCAGTTCTTC. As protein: CASSISGVYNEQFF.

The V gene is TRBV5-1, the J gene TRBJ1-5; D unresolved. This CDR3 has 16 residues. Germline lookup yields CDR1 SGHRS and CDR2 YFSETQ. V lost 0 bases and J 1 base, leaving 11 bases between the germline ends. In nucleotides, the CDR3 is TGCGCCAGCAGCTTGGGCCAGCGAGACAGCAATCAGCCCCAGCATTTT. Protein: CASSLGQRDSNQPQHF. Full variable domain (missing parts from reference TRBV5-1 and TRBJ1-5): KAGVTQTPRYLIKTRGQQVTLSCSPISGHRSVSWYQQTPGQGLQFLFEYFSETQRNKGNFPGRFSGRQFSNSRSEMNVSTLELGDSALYLCASSLGQRDSNQPQHFGDGTRLSIL.

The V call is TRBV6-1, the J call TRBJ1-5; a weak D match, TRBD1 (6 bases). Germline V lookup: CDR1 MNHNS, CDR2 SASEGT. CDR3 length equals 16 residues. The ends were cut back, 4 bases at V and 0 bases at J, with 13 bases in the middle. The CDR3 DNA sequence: TGTGCCAGCAGTGGATCCGGGACAAGTAGCAATCAGCCCCAGCATTTT. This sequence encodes CASSGSGTSSNQPQHF.

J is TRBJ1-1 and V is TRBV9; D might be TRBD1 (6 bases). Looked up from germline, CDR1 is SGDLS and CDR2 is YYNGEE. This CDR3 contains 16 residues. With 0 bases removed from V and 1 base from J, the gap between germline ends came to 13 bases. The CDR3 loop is CASSVGFGDTNTEAFF. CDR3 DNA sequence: TGTGCCAGCAGCGTAGGGTTCGGGGACACGAACACTGAAGCTTTCTTT.

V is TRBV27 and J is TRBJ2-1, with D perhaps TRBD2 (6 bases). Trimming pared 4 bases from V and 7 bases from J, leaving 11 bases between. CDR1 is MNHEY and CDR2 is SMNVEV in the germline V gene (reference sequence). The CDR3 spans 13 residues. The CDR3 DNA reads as TGTGCCAGCAGTTACGGGAGTCCGAATGAGCAGTTCTTC. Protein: CASSYGSPNEQFF.

As DNA, the CDR3 is TGTGCCAGCAGCGTAGAAGGGACAGGTAACACCGGGGAGCTGTTTTTT. This gives the protein CASSVEGTGNTGELFF. The chain has TRBV9 and TRBJ2-2, with 8 positions matching TRBD1. The CDR3 runs to 16 residues. Germline CDR1 SGDLS, CDR2 YYNGEE. Trimming cost V 0 bases and J 2 bases; bases outside gene matches: 3. Complete variable domain (other parts from reference TRBV9 and TRBJ2-2): DSGVTQTPKHLITATGQRVTLRCSPRSGDLSVYWYQQSLDQGLQFLIQYYNGEERAKGNILERFSAQQFPDLHSELNLSSLELGDSALYFCASSVEGTGNTGELFFGEGSRLTVL.

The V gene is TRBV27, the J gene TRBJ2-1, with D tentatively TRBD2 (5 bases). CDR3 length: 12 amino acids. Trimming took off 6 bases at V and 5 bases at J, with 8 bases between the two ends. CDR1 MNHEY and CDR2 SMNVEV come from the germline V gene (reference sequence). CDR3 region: CASSGLHNEQFF. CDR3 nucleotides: TGTGCCAGCAGCGGACTTCACAATGAGCAGTTCTTC.

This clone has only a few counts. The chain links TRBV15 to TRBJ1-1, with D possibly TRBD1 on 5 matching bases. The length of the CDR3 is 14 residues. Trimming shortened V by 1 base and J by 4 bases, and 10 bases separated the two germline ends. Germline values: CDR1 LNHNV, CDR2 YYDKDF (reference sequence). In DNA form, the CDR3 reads TGTGCCACCAGCAGAGGGCAGGGAGGCACTGAAGCTTTCTTT. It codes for CATSRGQGGTEAFF.

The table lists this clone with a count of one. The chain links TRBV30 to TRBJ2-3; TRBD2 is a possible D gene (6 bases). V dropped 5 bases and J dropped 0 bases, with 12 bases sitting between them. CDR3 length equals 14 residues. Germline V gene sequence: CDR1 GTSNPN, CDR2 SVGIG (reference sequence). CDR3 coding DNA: TGTGCCTGGCGGGGGTTATCTAGCACAGATACGCAGTATTTT. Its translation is CAWRGLSSTDTQYF.

CDR3 amino acids: CASKGLGTGELFF. In DNA, the CDR3 is TGTGCCAGTAAGGGGCTCGGCACCGGGGAGCTGTTTTTT. The J gene is TRBJ2-2, the V gene TRBV19, with a possible D match to TRBD1 (5 bases). V dropped 7 bases and J dropped 4 bases, with 10 bases sitting between them. The germline V gene has CDR1 LNHDA and CDR2 SQIVND (reference sequence). This CDR3 spans 13 amino acids. Looking up the rest from reference TRBV19 and TRBJ2-2 gives the full variable domain: DGGITQSPKYLFRKEGQNVTLSCEQNLNHDAMYWYRQDPGQGLRLIYYSQIVNDFQKGDIAEGYSVSREKKESFPLTVTSAQKNPTAFYLCASKGLGTGELFFGEGSRLTVL.

The CDR3 DNA reads as TGTGCCAGCAGCCAGACAGGGATGTATAGCAATCAGCCCCAGCATTTT. Protein sequence: CASSQTGMYSNQPQHF. This chain connects TRBV5-6 to TRBJ1-5; 7 nucleotides line up with TRBD1. The CDR3 runs 16 residues. Germline-derived CDR1 and CDR2 are SGHDT and YYEEEE. The junction had 7 bases not matched to a gene; V was cut back by 4 bases and J by 0 bases. Based on the CDR3 plus reference TRBV5-6 and TRBJ1-5, the full variable domain is DAGVTQSPTHLIKTRGQQVTLRCSPKSGHDTVSWYQQALGQGPQFIFQYYEEEERQRGNFPDRFSGHQFPNYSSELNVNALLLGDSALYLCASSQTGMYSNQPQHFGDGTRLSIL.

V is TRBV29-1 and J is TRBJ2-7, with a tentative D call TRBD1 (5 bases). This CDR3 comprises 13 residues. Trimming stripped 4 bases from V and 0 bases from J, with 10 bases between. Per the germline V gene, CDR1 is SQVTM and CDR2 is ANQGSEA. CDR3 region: CSVVTTGSYEQYF. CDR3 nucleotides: TGCAGCGTTGTTACTACAGGCTCCTACGAGCAGTACTTC.

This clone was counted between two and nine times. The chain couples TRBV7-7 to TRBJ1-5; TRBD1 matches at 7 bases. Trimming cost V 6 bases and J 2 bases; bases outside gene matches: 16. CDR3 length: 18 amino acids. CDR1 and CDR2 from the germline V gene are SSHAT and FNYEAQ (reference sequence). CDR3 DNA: TGTGCCAGCAGGGGGTCCCTCAAGGGGGCGAATGGCAATCAGCCCCAGCATTTT. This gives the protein CASRGSLKGANGNQPQHF. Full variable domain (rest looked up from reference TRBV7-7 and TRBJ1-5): GAGVSQSPRYKVTKRGQDVTLRCDPISSHATLYWYQQALGQGPEFLTYFNYEAQPDKSGLPSDRFSAERPEGSISTLTIQRTEQRDSAMYRCASRGSLKGANGNQPQHFGDGTRLSIL.

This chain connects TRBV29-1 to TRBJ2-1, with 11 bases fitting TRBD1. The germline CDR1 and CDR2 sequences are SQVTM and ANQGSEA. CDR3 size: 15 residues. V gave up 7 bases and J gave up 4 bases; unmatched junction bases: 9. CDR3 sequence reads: CSADAGQGVYNEQFF. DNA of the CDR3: TGCAGCGCCGACGCGGGACAGGGGGTTTACAATGAGCAGTTCTTC.

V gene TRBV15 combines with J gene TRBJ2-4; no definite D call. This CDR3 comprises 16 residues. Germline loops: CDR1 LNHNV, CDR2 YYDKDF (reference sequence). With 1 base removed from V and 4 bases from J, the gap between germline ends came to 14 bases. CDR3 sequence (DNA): TGTGCCACCAGCAGAGTTACGGGTTTGAGAAAAAACATTCAGTACTTC. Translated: CATSRVTGLRKNIQYF.